These T cell receptor beta chains were read from a single sample in a study of spatial heterogeneity in lung cancer. A single record per CDR3 protein comes from TCRdb applying MiXCR to the 5' RACE reads. Here the sample spans approximately 12,000 distinct CDR3 sequences, 6.2% being singletons. Material: normal lung tissue next to the tumor, obtained at surgery. These TCRs come from a male donor with early-stage non-small cell lung cancer. CDR3s include the opening cysteine and the closing phenylalanine or tryptophan. D genes are given only for firm matches. Size is omitted from some rows. Given values are once, few, many or a class for expanded clones.

size,D,V,J,DNA,CDR3
NA,NA,TRBV2,TRBJ1-3,TGTGCCAGCAGTGCAGGAGGGATCGTCGGAAACACCATATATTTT,CASSAGGIVGNTIYF
many,NA,TRBV20-1,TRBJ2-1,TGCAGTGCTCCAAACCCCAGGGGCTATGAGCAGTTCTTC,CSAPNPRGYEQFF
medium-sized,TRBD2,TRBV20-1,TRBJ2-7,TGCAGTGCTAGAGAGGGGACTAGCTCCGGCGAGCAGTACTTC,CSAREGTSSGEQYF
many,NA,TRBV7-2,TRBJ2-2,TGTGCCAGCAGCTTAGGACAATCCGGGGAGCTGTTTTTT,CASSLGQSGELFF
many,NA,TRBV11-1,TRBJ1-6,TGTGCCAGCAGCTTAGGACAAGATAATTCACCCCTCCACTTT,CASSLGQDNSPLHF
medium-sized,NA,TRBV6-1,TRBJ1-5,TGTGCCAGCAGCGGAAGCCAGCAGAGCAATCAGCCCCAGCATTTT,CASSGSQQSNQPQHF
few,NA,TRBV29-1,TRBJ1-1,TGCAGCGTTGCCCTCGGGGTTCGCACTGAAGCTTTCTTT,CSVALGVRTEAFF
few,TRBD2,TRBV9,TRBJ2-1,TGTGCCAGCAGTCCCAGCGGGAGGGCCTACAATGAGCAGTTCTTC,CASSPSGRAYNEQFF
many,TRBD2,TRBV5-1,TRBJ2-5,TGCGCCAGCAGCTTGTCTAGCGGGCAAGAGACCCAGTACTTC,CASSLSSGQETQYF
many,NA,TRBV12-3/TRBV12-4,TRBJ1-1,TGTGCCAGCAGTGAAACAGGGACCATGAACACTGAAGCTTTCTTT,CASSETGTMNTEAFF
NA,NA,TRBV4-1,TRBJ2-3,TGCGCCAGCAGCCCCCCTAGCACAGATACGCAGTATTTT,CASSPPSTDTQYF
few,NA,TRBV2,TRBJ2-2,TGTGCCAGCAGTGAAGTTGGCAGGCAAACCGGGGAGCTGTTTTTT,CASSEVGRQTGELFF
many,NA,TRBV29-1,TRBJ1-2,TGCAGCGTTGAAGATATTGGGGGTGGCGACACCTTC,CSVEDIGGGDTF
many,TRBD1,TRBV27,TRBJ1-2,TGTGCCAGCAGTCGACAGGGGGCAGATGGCTACACCTTC,CASSRQGADGYTF
many,TRBD2,TRBV5-1,TRBJ2-1,TGCGCCAGCAGCTTGTTCACTAGCGGGAGTTATGAGCAGTTCTTC,CASSLFTSGSYEQFF
many,TRBD2,TRBV20-1,TRBJ2-3,TGCAGTGCACTTCCCGGGAGGAGGGCAGATACGCAGTATTTT,CSALPGRRADTQYF
NA,TRBD1,TRBV27,TRBJ2-2,TGTGCCAGCAGTCGGACAGGCGGCACCGGGGAGCTGTTTTTT,CASSRTGGTGELFF
many,NA,TRBV2,TRBJ1-1,TGTGCCAGCAAGGATGACCTCATGAACACTGAAGCTTTCTTT,CASKDDLMNTEAFF
many,NA,TRBV2,TRBJ1-1,TGTGCCAGCAGTTCACAGGGAGACACTGAAGCTTTCTTT,CASSSQGDTEAFF
many,TRBD2,TRBV7-9,TRBJ2-1,TGTGCCAGCAGCTTACTCGGGAGGGCCGGTAGTGAGCAGTTCTTC,CASSLLGRAGSEQFF
many,NA,TRBV27,TRBJ1-6,TGTGCCAGCACCGAGGTGGGGTATAATTCACCCCTCCACTTT,CASTEVGYNSPLHF
many,NA,TRBV5-4,TRBJ2-1,TGTGCCAGCAGCTTACCACAGGTTCAGAGTGAGCAGTTCTTC,CASSLPQVQSEQFF
medium-sized,NA,TRBV4-3,TRBJ2-1,TGCGCCAGCAGCCAAGAACTCCTGTTCAGCTCCTACAATGAGCAGTTCTTC,CASSQELLFSSYNEQFF
medium-sized,TRBD1,TRBV9,TRBJ2-2,TGTGCCAGCAGCGTTGGACAGGCGAACACCGGGGAGCTGTTTTTT,CASSVGQANTGELFF
many,NA,TRBV2,TRBJ1-1,TGTGCCAGCTTAACAGACAAACAGGTAAACACTGAAGCTTTCTTT,CASLTDKQVNTEAFF
few,NA,TRBV6-6,TRBJ2-2,TGTGCCAGCAGTTGGAGCCCTCTAGGGACCGGGGAGCTGTTTTTT,CASSWSPLGTGELFF
few,NA,TRBV20-1,TRBJ1-3,TGCAGTGCTAGGGGACACCCTGGAAACACCATATATTTT,CSARGHPGNTIYF
NA,NA,TRBV7-8,TRBJ2-4,TGTGCCAGCAGCCCAGAGTTAGCCAAAAACATTCAGTACTTC,CASSPELAKNIQYF
many,NA,TRBV11-1,TRBJ2-2,TGTGCCAGCAGCTTCGTCAACACCGGGGAGCTGTTTTTT,CASSFVNTGELFF
NA,NA,TRBV12-3/TRBV12-4,TRBJ1-1,TGTGCCAGCAGTTCCTATTCTGCCACTGAAGCTTTCTTT,CASSSYSATEAFF
NA,NA,TRBV2,TRBJ1-5,TGTGCCAGCAGTTCCGTGGCTAGTAGCTTTGATCAGCCCCAGCATTTT,CASSSVASSFDQPQHF
many,TRBD2,TRBV24-1,TRBJ2-1,TGTGCCACCAGTGATCCCGGACTAGCGGGAGGGAGCTCCTACAATGAGCAGTTCTTC,CATSDPGLAGGSSYNEQFF
many,NA,TRBV4-3,TRBJ2-5,TGCGCCAGCAGCCAAGATTTCGAACACCGATGGGGGGGGCAGAAGACCCAGTACTTC,CASSQDFEHRWGGQKTQYF
many,NA,TRBV29-1,TRBJ1-1,TGCAGCGTTGGGTCGATTGGGGGGCGAACTGAAGCTTTCTTT,CSVGSIGGRTEAFF
many,NA,TRBV12-3/TRBV12-4,TRBJ1-2,TGTGCCAGCAACTCTCGGGGAGCCAACTATGGCTACACCTTC,CASNSRGANYGYTF
few,TRBD1,TRBV6-5,TRBJ2-7,TGTGCCAGCAGTTCCATGACAGGGGGGCTCGAGCAGTACTTC,CASSSMTGGLEQYF
medium-sized,NA,TRBV12-5,TRBJ2-1,TGTGCTAGTGTTACTCACGGACCCGATGAGCAGTTCTTC,CASVTHGPDEQFF
many,NA,TRBV12-3/TRBV12-4,TRBJ1-1,TGTGCCAGCAGTTTAGCCGGCGAAGCTTTCTTT,CASSLAGEAFF
many,TRBD1,TRBV18,TRBJ1-1,TGTGCCAGCTCACCGACAGGGGGGGAAGCTTTCTTT,CASSPTGGEAFF
NA,TRBD1,TRBV5-1,TRBJ2-5,TGCGCCAGCAGATCACAGGGGGCCCAAGAGACCCAGTACTTC,CASRSQGAQETQYF
few,NA,TRBV27,TRBJ2-7,TGTGCCAGCGGTACAGCGCCGGGTGTCTACGAGCAGTACTTC,CASGTAPGVYEQYF
many,NA,TRBV5-1,TRBJ2-3,TGCGCCAGCAGCTTCGGAGCGATCGGCACAGATACGCAGTATTTT,CASSFGAIGTDTQYF
NA,NA,TRBV4-2,TRBJ1-2,TGTGCCAGCAGCCAAGCGGGGACGGCACTCCGAAGCTACACCTTC,CASSQAGTALRSYTF
many,TRBD1,TRBV3-1,TRBJ1-5,TGTGCCAGCAGCCCCGGGACAGGGCCCTCGGGTAGCAATCAGCCCCAGCATTTT,CASSPGTGPSGSNQPQHF
medium-sized,NA,TRBV6-6,TRBJ1-2,TGTGCCAGCAGTTATACTCAGGGTTCCGACACCTTC,CASSYTQGSDTF
medium-sized,NA,TRBV4-2,TRBJ1-4,TGTGCCAGCAGCCAAGAACACGTTTTTAATGAAAAACTGTTTTTT,CASSQEHVFNEKLFF
medium-sized,TRBD2,TRBV7-2,TRBJ2-1,TGTGCCAGCAGCTTAGACCCTAAACTAGCGGGAGAGCAGTTCTTC,CASSLDPKLAGEQFF
many,NA,TRBV18,TRBJ2-2,TGTGCCAGCTCACCAAAGTTGACTACCGGGGAGCTGTTTTTT,CASSPKLTTGELFF
many,NA,TRBV11-2,TRBJ1-1,TGTGCCAGCAGCCTAAAATTCGTGATGAACACTGAAGCTTTCTTT,CASSLKFVMNTEAFF
many,NA,TRBV20-1,TRBJ2-7,TGCAGTGCTGTTGGGACGTCGGGAACAGTCTACGAGCAGTACTTC,CSAVGTSGTVYEQYF
many,NA,TRBV5-8,TRBJ1-5,TGTGCCAGCAGCTTAGGACGGCTTGGGAATCAGCCCCAGCATTTT,CASSLGRLGNQPQHF
NA,NA,TRBV6-6,TRBJ1-1,TGTGCCAGCTGGAGGTGGGGGAACACTGAAGCTTTCTTT,CASWRWGNTEAFF
many,NA,TRBV5-1,TRBJ1-1,TGCGCCAGCAGCTTGAATGGTCCAGGGCAATCGACTGAAGCTTTCTTT,CASSLNGPGQSTEAFF
many,TRBD1,TRBV12-3/TRBV12-4,TRBJ2-7,TGTGCCAGCATTCAGGAGACAGGGGTTCACGAGCAGTACTTC,CASIQETGVHEQYF
few,NA,TRBV27,TRBJ2-5,TGTGCCAGCAAACGTCAGGGCACCCAGGGGACCCAGTACTTC,CASKRQGTQGTQYF
few,TRBD1,TRBV20-1,TRBJ2-7,TGCAGTGCGAAGTCCCGGACAGGGCGTTCCTACGAGCAGTACTTC,CSAKSRTGRSYEQYF
large,NA,TRBV29-1,TRBJ1-2,TGCAGCGTTGAAGGGTCGGGGTACAATGGCTACACCTTC,CSVEGSGYNGYTF